This TCR beta chain was captured by sequencing in a study of blood T cell repertoires in COVID-19. The length of the CDR3 is 16 residues. V shed 2 bases and J shed 10 bases, with 21 bases lying between them. CDR1 is SGHRS and CDR2 is YFSETQ in the germline V gene. Per the study methods: Amplification with reference gene primers provided the estimates of nucleated cell counts. Only in-frame clones appear in the TCRdb table, and some are missing; sequencing was by immunoSEQ multiplex PCR. That table furnishes V, J and clone size, whereas the DNA furnished D and trimming. The repertoire has some 66,000 clones, about 76% of them found once; the top ten carry 50% to 55%.

V usage is TRBV5-1 and J usage is TRBJ1-4, with D hard to call. The receptor was derived from a woman older than 75 with acute or convalescent COVID-19. Sequencing input: peripheral blood. The CDR3 DNA reads as TGCGCCAGCAGCTTTGCGTCCGGCCCCCGGGAGAGAAAACTGTTTTTT. This gives the protein CASSFASGPRERKLFF.